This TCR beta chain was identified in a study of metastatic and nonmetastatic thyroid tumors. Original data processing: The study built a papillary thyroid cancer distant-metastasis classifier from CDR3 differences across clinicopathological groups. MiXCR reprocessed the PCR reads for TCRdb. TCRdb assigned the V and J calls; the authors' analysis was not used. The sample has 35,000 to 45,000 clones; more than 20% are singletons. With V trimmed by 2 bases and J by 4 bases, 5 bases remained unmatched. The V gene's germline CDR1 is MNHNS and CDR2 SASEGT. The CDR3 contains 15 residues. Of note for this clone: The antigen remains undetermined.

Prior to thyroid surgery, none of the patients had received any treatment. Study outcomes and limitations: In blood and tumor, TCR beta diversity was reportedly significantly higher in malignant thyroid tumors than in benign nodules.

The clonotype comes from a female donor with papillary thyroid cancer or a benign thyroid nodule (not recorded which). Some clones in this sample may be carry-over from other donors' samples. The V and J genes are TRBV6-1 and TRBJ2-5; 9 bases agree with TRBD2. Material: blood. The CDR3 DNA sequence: TGTGCCAGCAGTGAATGGGCGGGAGGGCCAGAGACCCAGTACTTC. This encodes CASSEWAGGPETQYF.